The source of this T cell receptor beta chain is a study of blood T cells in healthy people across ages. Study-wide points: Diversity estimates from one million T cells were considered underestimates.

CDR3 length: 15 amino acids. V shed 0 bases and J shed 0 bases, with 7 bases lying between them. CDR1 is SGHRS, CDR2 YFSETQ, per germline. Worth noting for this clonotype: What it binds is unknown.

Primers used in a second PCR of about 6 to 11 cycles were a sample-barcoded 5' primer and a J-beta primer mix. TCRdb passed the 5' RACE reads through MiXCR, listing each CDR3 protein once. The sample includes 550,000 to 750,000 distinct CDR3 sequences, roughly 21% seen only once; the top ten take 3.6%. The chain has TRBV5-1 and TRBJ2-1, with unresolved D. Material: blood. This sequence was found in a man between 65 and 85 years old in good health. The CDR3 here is CASSLGMSSYNEQFF. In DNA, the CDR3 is TGCGCCAGCAGCTTGGGCATGAGCTCCTACAATGAGCAGTTCTTC.